This passage covers 32 T cell receptor beta chains from one sample sequenced in a study of beta chain features in type 1 diabetes. Their antigen targets remain unknown. General observations from the study: TCRB CDR3s were moderately but significantly shorter in Type 1 diabetes patients in all four CD4+ subsets.

Expressed TCRB transcripts were sequenced because the entire RNA isolate underwent reverse transcription. Data came from immunoSEQ multiplex PCR; TCRdb stores just in-frame clones and leaves some out. The repertoire consists of under 400,000 clones, with over 9.5% occurring once and the leading ten covering approximately 0.01%. Specimen: naive CD4+ T cells from blood. The receptor source for this set is a woman under 30 with type 1 diabetes.

This clone has just a few counts. The J gene is TRBJ2-5, the V gene TRBV9, with TRBD2 identical over 15 bases. The junction had 8 bases not matched to a gene; V was cut back by 0 bases and J by 5 bases. The CDR3 contains 18 residues. Germline V gene data show CDR1 as SGDLS and CDR2 as YYNGEE. CDR3 loop: CASSVGRAGLAGGETQYF. CDR3 DNA sequence: TGTGCCAGCAGCGTAGGGCGGGCAGGACTAGCGGGGGGGGAGACCCAGTACTTC.

This chain joins TRBV30 and TRBJ1-5, with a tentative D call TRBD1 (5 bases). V was clipped by 5 bases and J by 0 bases, with 11 bases between them. The length of the CDR3 is 14 residues. Germline loops: CDR1 GTSNPN, CDR2 SVGIG (reference sequence). The CDR3 nucleotides are TGTGCCTGGGCCGGCAGGGTTAGCAATCAGCCCCAGCATTTT. Encoded protein: CAWAGRVSNQPQHF.

The rearrangement uses TRBV19 and TRBJ2-7, with D possibly being TRBD1 (6 bases). The V end lost 4 bases, the J end lost 5 bases, and 15 bases lay between the germline ends. The CDR3 has 14 amino acids. Germline loops: CDR1 LNHDA, CDR2 SQIVND (reference sequence). DNA of the CDR3: TGTGCCAGTAGTAGGATCGACAGGCCCGACGAGCAGTACTTC. It translates to CASSRIDRPDEQYF.

The chain couples TRBV27 to TRBJ1-5; no firm D call. V was trimmed by 6 bases and J by 3 bases, leaving 12 bases between them. Germline loops: CDR1 MNHEY, CDR2 SMNVEV (reference sequence). The CDR3 length is 14 residues. The CDR3 protein is CASSPVRFNQPQHF. The CDR3 nucleotides read TGTGCCAGCAGCCCGGTGAGATTCAATCAGCCCCAGCATTTT.

This chain uses TRBV5-1 with TRBJ1-1; a weak D match, TRBD1 (5 bases). In germline, CDR1 is SGHRS, CDR2 YFSETQ. The ends were cut back, 1 base at V and 4 bases at J, with 8 bases in the middle. This CDR3 is built from 13 residues. In nucleotides, the CDR3 is TGCGCCAGCAGCTTGCAGGGAGGCACTGAAGCTTTCTTT. As protein: CASSLQGGTEAFF.

The chain couples TRBV20-1 to TRBJ2-5; D perhaps matches TRBD2 (7 bases). CDR1 is DFQATT and CDR2 is SNEGSKA in the germline V gene (reference sequence). V lost 5 bases and J 7 bases, leaving 11 bases between the germline ends. There are 11 residues in the CDR3. The CDR3: CSARGAGTQYF. The CDR3 DNA reads TGCAGTGCTCGGGGGGCTGGGACCCAGTACTTC.

This rearrangement joins TRBV4-3 to TRBJ1-6; a possible D gene is TRBD1 (6 bases). Germline V gene data show CDR1 as LGHNA and CDR2 as YSLEER. The length of the CDR3 is 12 residues. V was shortened by 8 bases and J by 10 bases, with 12 bases between the two germline ends. CDR3 sequence (DNA): TGCGCCAGCGCAACAGGGAAATCACCCCTCCACTTT. Translation gives CASATGKSPLHF.

The rearrangement links TRBV28 to TRBJ1-5, with D uncertain. V shed 8 bases and J shed 1 base, with 21 bases lying between them. The CDR3 is 17 residues long. The germline CDR1 and CDR2 sequences are MDHEN and SYDVKM. This CDR3 reads CASFEGRGRKSNQPQHF. The CDR3 DNA reads TGTGCCAGCTTTGAGGGTAGAGGGAGGAAAAGCAATCAGCCCCAGCATTTT.

This clone was seen a handful of times. This sequence joins TRBV5-1 and TRBJ2-1; 7 positions agree with TRBD2. V lost 4 bases and J lost 10; bases outside the gene matches: 8. Germline CDR1 SGHRS, CDR2 YFSETQ. CDR3 size: 13 residues. The CDR3 sequence is CASSGGGAGEQFF. DNA for the CDR3: TGCGCCAGCAGCGGCGGGGGTGCGGGCGAGCAGTTCTTC.

The V and J genes are TRBV4-1 and TRBJ2-1, with a possible D match to TRBD2 (5 bases). The germline V gene encodes CDR1 MGHRA and CDR2 YSYEKL. Trimming left V 0 bases short and J 6 bases short, with 12 bases between. This CDR3 is built from 15 residues. CDR3 sequence reads: CASSQEDSIPNEQFF. CDR3 DNA: TGCGCCAGCAGCCAAGAGGACTCCATTCCCAATGAGCAGTTCTTC.

The genes are TRBV21-1 and TRBJ2-1; the table's D gene call, TRBD1, was not cross checked with the DNA. TRBV21-1 constitutes a pseudogene. The CDR3 consists of 17 residues. Here the CDR3 reads CASSNEGTGGLYNEQFF. The CDR3 nucleotides read TGTGCCAGCAGCAACGAGGGAACAGGGGGGCTATACAATGAGCAGTTCTTC.

The V call is TRBV7-2, the J call TRBJ2-5, with D tentatively TRBD2 (6 bases). CDR1 is SGHTA, CDR2 FQGNSA, per germline. The CDR3 sequence is 15 residues long. V was clipped by 5 bases and J by 4 bases, with 17 bases between them. This chain's CDR3 is CASSGTGARAETQYF. CDR3 nucleotide sequence: TGTGCCAGCAGCGGGACGGGAGCGCGGGCAGAGACCCAGTACTTC.

The count of this clone is one. The V call is TRBV4-3, the J call TRBJ2-5; D might be TRBD2 (5 bases). Matching the DNA end better, TRBJ2-7 makes the J call doubtful. Germline lookup yields CDR1 LGHNA and CDR2 YSLEER. The CDR3 has 14 amino acids. The CDR3 nucleotides read TGCGCCAGCAGCCAAGATCCAACGGGGTTCGAGCAGTACTTC. Translating gives CASSQDPTGFEQYF.

This clone was seen only a few times. This chain joins TRBV13 and TRBJ2-7, with D maybe TRBD1 (5 bases). CDR3 length: 14 amino acids. Trimming cost V 0 bases and J 5 bases, with 11 bases left between them. Germline V gives CDR1 PRHDT, CDR2 FYEKMQ (reference sequence). The CDR3 coding sequence is TGTGCCAGCAGCTTAGGCCCAGGGAACCACGAGCAGTACTTC. Its protein is CASSLGPGNHEQYF. The full variable domain, with the rest looked up from reference TRBV13 and TRBJ2-7, is AAGVIQSPRHLIKEKRETATLKCYPIPRHDTVYWYQQGPGQDPQFLISFYEKMQSDKGSIPDRFSAQQFSDYHSELNMSSLELGDSALYFCASSLGPGNHEQYFGPGTRLTVT.

This clone was counted a few times. The chain has TRBV29-1 and TRBJ1-2; weak D call: TRBD1 (5 bases). This CDR3 spans 13 amino acids. V shed 6 bases and J shed 1 base, with 12 bases lying between them. Per the germline V gene, CDR1 is SQVTM and CDR2 is ANQGSEA. This CDR3 is CSVRPRVNYGYTF. The CDR3 bases are TGCAGCGTCCGCCCCAGGGTTAACTATGGCTACACCTTC.

This clone has a handful of counts. The chain uses TRBV4-3 and TRBJ1-2; D is perhaps TRBD1 (5 bases). Trimming left V 1 base short and J 3 bases short, with 9 bases between. Germline CDR1 reads LGHNA; CDR2 reads YSLEER. The CDR3 spans 14 residues. The CDR3 region is CASSQAGGDYGYTF. CDR3 coding DNA: TGCGCCAGCAGCCAAGCGGGGGGTGACTATGGCTACACCTTC.

The chain links TRBV27 to TRBJ1-1; D is unclear. Trimming pared 0 bases from V and 5 bases from J, leaving 7 bases between. This CDR3 comprises 13 residues. CDR1 is MNHEY and CDR2 is SMNVEV in the germline V gene (reference sequence). The CDR3 here is CASSLSRDTEAFF. The CDR3 nucleotides read TGTGCCAGCAGTTTATCACGGGATACTGAAGCTTTCTTT.

V and J are TRBV7-2 and TRBJ2-1; TRBD1 agrees at 8 bases. This CDR3 spans 13 amino acids. Losses at the gene ends were 8 bases for V and 7 bases for J; bases not matched to a gene: 7. Germline V gene sequence: CDR1 SGHTA, CDR2 FQGNSA. CDR3 sequence reads: CASQDRAENEQFF. CDR3 nucleotide sequence: TGTGCCAGCCAGGACAGGGCGGAAAATGAGCAGTTCTTC.

This clone showed up just a few times. The V and J genes are TRBV29-1 and TRBJ2-3; D is unresolved. The V end was cut by 0 bases, the J end by 2 bases, with 6 bases between. The CDR3 runs to 13 residues. Germline V lookup: CDR1 SQVTM, CDR2 ANQGSEA. The CDR3 is CSVEDLNTDTQYF. The CDR3 bases are TGCAGCGTTGAAGATTTAAACACAGATACGCAGTATTTT.

This clone was observed a few times. The chain joins TRBV6-1 to TRBJ1-5; 7 bases agree with TRBD1. V shed 1 base, J shed 5 bases, and the junction held 5 bases outside the gene matches. The CDR3 is 15 amino acids. The germline V gene encodes CDR1 MNHNS and CDR2 SASEGT. The CDR3 nucleotides read TGTGCCAGCAGTGAAGGACAGGGACTTGATCAGCCCCAGCATTTT. This sequence encodes CASSEGQGLDQPQHF.

This rearrangement joins TRBV4-2 to TRBJ2-6; no reliable D call. The V and J ends lost 11 bases and 0 bases respectively, with 17 bases between them. Germline CDR1 reads LGHNA; CDR2 reads YNFKEQ. There are 16 residues in the CDR3. CDR3: CASAIERSSGANVLTF. The CDR3 DNA is TGTGCCTCAGCAATAGAGCGCAGCTCTGGGGCCAACGTCCTGACTTTC.

This clone was recorded a few times. The chain recombines TRBV27 with TRBJ1-6; TRBD1 aligns across 8 bases. V lost 8 bases and J lost 6; bases outside the gene matches: 6. This CDR3 contains 14 residues. CDR1 is MNHEY and CDR2 is SMNVEV in the germline V gene (reference sequence). The DNA of the CDR3 is TGTGCCAGCGGACGGACAGGGCGTAATTCACCCCTCCACTTT. This sequence encodes CASGRTGRNSPLHF.

V usage is TRBV19 and J usage is TRBJ2-5; 8 nucleotides match TRBD2. The germline V gene encodes CDR1 LNHDA and CDR2 SQIVND (reference sequence). The CDR3 is 14 amino acids. Trimming took 5 bases from V and 2 from J; bases not matched to a gene: 4. CDR3 region: CASSPGGEQETQYF. The DNA of the CDR3 is TGTGCCAGTAGTCCGGGGGGGGAGCAAGAGACCCAGTACTTC.

The chain couples TRBV6-5 to TRBJ2-1; a weak D match, TRBD2 (6 bases). The germline V gene has CDR1 MNHEY and CDR2 SVGAGI. Trimming took off 7 bases at V and 10 bases at J, with 17 bases between the two ends. CDR3 length: 13 amino acids. CDR3 protein: CASTQTSGREQFF. CDR3 DNA: TGTGCCAGCACCCAGACTAGTGGGCGCGAGCAGTTCTTC.

There are a few counts of this clone. The gene calls are TRBV5-4 and TRBJ1-2, with D unresolved. CDR1 and CDR2 (germline): SGHNT, YYREEE (reference sequence). The CDR3 sequence is 14 residues long. Trimming removed 4 bases at V and 0 bases at J, with 10 bases between. The CDR3 DNA reads as TGTGCCAGCAGCCCCTCCAGTTCTAACTATGGCTACACCTTC. This gives the protein CASSPSSSNYGYTF.

This clone was seen more than once but under ten times. This chain uses TRBV29-1 with TRBJ2-1, with D possibly TRBD2 on 5 matching bases. V lost 1 base to trimming and J lost 7 bases, with 11 bases between them. Germline values: CDR1 SQVTM, CDR2 ANQGSEA. The CDR3 is made up of 13 amino acids. The CDR3 coding sequence is TGCAGCGTTGAAGGCAGAGGAGGTAATGAGCAGTTCTTC. Amino acid sequence: CSVEGRGGNEQFF.

In its sample, this clone was seen a few times. This chain connects TRBV10-3 to TRBJ2-5; TRBD1 agrees at 7 bases. The CDR3 totals 12 residues. With 10 bases clipped from V and 3 bases from J, the junction kept 5 bases outside the gene matches. Germline CDR1 ENHRY, CDR2 SYGVKD. The CDR3 reads CATTGSEETQYF. CDR3 coding DNA: TGTGCCACGACAGGGTCGGAAGAGACCCAGTACTTC.

The sample holds a few counts of this clone. V usage is TRBV11-2 and J usage is TRBJ1-1; D is ambiguous. Per germline, CDR1 SGHAT and CDR2 FQNNGV. V was trimmed by 2 bases and J by 0 bases, leaving 7 bases between them. The CDR3 runs to 14 residues. CDR3 coding DNA: TGTGCCAGCAGCTTACAAACTATGAACACTGAAGCTTTCTTT. Its protein is CASSLQTMNTEAFF.

CDR3 loop: CASSQALTGSYNEQFF. CDR3 bases: TGCGCCAGCAGCCAAGCGCTGACAGGGTCCTACAATGAGCAGTTCTTC. The J gene is TRBJ2-1, the V gene TRBV4-1; 7 bases fit TRBD1. With V trimmed by 1 base and J by 1 base, 4 bases remained unmatched. CDR3 length equals 16 residues. Germline-derived CDR1 and CDR2 are MGHRA and YSYEKL.

The chain couples TRBV27 to TRBJ2-2; 16 bases map to TRBD2. This CDR3 has 17 residues. Germline V gives CDR1 MNHEY, CDR2 SMNVEV (reference sequence). V gave up 6 bases and J gave up 5 bases; unmatched junction bases: 6. The CDR3 here is CASSGGLAGGRTGELFF. The CDR3 DNA reads as TGTGCCAGCAGCGGGGGACTAGCGGGGGGGCGTACCGGGGAGCTGTTTTTT.

This clone occurred a few times. This chain links TRBV7-2 with TRBJ2-5; tentatively, D is TRBD1 (6 bases). Looked up from germline, CDR1 is SGHTA and CDR2 is FQGNSA. This CDR3 has 15 amino acids. Trimming took 0 bases from V and 5 from J, leaving 13 bases between them. CDR3 DNA: TGTGCCAGCAGCTTAGCACAGGGTAGTGGGGAGACCCAGTACTTC. Translated: CASSLAQGSGETQYF.

J is TRBJ2-7 and V is TRBV4-3, with 10 bases that match TRBD2. Looked up from germline, CDR1 is LGHNA and CDR2 is YSLEER. The CDR3 consists of 16 residues. Trimming cost V 4 bases and J 2 bases; bases outside gene matches: 8. The CDR3 is CASSRQHGTSAYEQYF. DNA for the CDR3: TGCGCCAGCAGCCGCCAGCACGGGACTAGCGCCTACGAGCAGTACTTC.